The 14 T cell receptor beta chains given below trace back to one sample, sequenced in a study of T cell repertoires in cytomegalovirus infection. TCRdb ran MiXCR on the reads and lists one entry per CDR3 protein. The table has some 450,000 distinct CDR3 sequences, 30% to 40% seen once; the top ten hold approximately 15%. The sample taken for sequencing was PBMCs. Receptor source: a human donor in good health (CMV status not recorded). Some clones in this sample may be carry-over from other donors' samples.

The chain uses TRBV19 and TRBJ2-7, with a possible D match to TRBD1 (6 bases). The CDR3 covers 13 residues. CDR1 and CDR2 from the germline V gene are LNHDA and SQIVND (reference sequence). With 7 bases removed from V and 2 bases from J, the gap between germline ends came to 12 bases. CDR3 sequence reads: CASMGAGAYEQYF. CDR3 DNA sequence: TGTGCCAGTATGGGAGCAGGGGCCTACGAGCAGTACTTC.

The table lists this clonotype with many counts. The CDR3 loop is CASSQGVTTYEQYF. As DNA, the CDR3 is TGTGCCAGCAGCCAAGGTGTCACCACCTACGAGCAGTACTTC. The chain recombines TRBV7-2 with TRBJ2-7; D ambiguous. Per germline, CDR1 SGHTA and CDR2 FQGNSA. CDR3 length: 14 amino acids. The V end lost 5 bases, the J end lost 2 bases, and 13 bases lay between the germline ends.

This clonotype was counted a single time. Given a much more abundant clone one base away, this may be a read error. CDR3 DNA: TGTGCCAGCAGCTTCGCGAAGGGGGGTGAAGCTTTCTTT. Protein product: CASSFAKGGEAFF. The V gene is TRBV7-2, the J gene TRBJ1-1; perhaps TRBD1 as D (6 bases). The CDR3 has 13 amino acids. Germline V lookup: CDR1 SGHTA, CDR2 FQGNSA. Trimming removed 3 bases from V and 7 bases from J, with 12 bases in between.

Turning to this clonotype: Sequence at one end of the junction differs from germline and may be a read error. The chain's CDR3 is CATIDPRGPDTEAFF. In nucleotides, the CDR3 is TGTGCCACCATTGATCCCAGGGGGCCGGACACTGAAGCTTTCTTT. The chain recombines TRBV24-1 with TRBJ1-1; TRBD1 agrees at 8 bases. Germline values: CDR1 KGHDR, CDR2 SFDVKD. The CDR3 contains 15 residues.

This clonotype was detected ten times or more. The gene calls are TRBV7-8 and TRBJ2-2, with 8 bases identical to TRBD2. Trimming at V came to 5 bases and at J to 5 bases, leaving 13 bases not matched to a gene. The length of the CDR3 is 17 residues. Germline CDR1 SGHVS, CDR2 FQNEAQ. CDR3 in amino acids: CASSRSSLAGGTGELFF. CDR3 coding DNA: TGTGCCAGCAGCCGAAGCTCGCTAGCGGGCGGAACCGGGGAGCTGTTTTTT. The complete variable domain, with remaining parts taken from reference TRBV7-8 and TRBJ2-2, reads GAGVSQSPRYKVAKRGQDVALRCDPISGHVSLFWYQQALGQGPEFLTYFQNEAQLDKSGLPSDRFFAERPEGSVSTLKIQRTQQEDSAVYLCASSRSSLAGGTGELFFGEGSRLTVL.

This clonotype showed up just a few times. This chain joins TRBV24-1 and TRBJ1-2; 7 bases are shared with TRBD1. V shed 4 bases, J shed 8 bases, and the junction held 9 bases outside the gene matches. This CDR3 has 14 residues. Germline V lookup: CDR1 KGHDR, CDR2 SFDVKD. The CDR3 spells CATSDSTGRNGYTF. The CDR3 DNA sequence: TGTGCCACCAGTGACTCGACAGGGAGGAACGGCTACACCTTC.

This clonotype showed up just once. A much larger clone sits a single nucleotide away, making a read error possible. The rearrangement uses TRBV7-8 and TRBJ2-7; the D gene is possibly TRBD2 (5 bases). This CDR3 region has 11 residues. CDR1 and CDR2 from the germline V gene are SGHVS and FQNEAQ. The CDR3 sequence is CASSFDYGQYF. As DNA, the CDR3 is TGTGCCAGCAGCTTTGACTACGGGCAGTACTTC.

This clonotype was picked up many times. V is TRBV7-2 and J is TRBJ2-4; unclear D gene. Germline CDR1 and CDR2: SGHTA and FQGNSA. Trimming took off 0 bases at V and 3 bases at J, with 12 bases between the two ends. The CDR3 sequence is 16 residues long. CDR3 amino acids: CASSLATHLDKNIQYF. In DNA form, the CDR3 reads TGTGCCAGCAGCTTAGCCACCCACTTGGACAAAAACATTCAGTACTTC.

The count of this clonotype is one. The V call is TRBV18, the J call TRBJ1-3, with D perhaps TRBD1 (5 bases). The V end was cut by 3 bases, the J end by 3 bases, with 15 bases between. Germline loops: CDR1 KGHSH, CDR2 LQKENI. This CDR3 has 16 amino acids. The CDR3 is CASSPMTGELGNTIYF. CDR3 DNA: TGTGCCAGCTCACCGATGACGGGGGAACTTGGAAACACCATATATTTT.

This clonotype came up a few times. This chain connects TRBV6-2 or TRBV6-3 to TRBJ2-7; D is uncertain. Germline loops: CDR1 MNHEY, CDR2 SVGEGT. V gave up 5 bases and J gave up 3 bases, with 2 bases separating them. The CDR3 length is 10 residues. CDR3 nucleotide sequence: TGTGCCAGCAGTCACTACGAGCAGTACTTC. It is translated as CASSHYEQYF.

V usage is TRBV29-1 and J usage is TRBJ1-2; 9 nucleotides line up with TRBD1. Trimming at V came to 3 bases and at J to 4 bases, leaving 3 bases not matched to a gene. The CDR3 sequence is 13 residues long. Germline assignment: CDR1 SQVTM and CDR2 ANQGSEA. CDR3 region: CSVDKGQGYGYTF. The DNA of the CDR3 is TGCAGCGTTGATAAGGGACAGGGCTATGGCTACACCTTC.

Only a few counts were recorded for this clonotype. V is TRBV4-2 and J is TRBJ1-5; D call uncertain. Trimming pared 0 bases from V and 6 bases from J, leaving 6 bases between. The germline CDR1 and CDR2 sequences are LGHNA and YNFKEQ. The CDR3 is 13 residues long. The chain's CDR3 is CASSQDLGQPQHF. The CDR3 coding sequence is TGTGCCAGCAGCCAAGATCTGGGTCAGCCCCAGCATTTT.

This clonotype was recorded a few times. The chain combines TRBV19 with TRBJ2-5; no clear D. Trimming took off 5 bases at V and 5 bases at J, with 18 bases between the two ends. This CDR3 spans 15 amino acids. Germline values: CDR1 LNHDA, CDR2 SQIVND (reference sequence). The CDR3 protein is CASSSVLGLGETQYF. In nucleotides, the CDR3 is TGTGCCAGTAGTTCGGTACTCGGGCTTGGGGAGACCCAGTACTTC. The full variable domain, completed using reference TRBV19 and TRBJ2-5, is DGGITQSPKYLFRKEGQNVTLSCEQNLNHDAMYWYRQDPGQGLRLIYYSQIVNDFQKGDIAEGYSVSREKKESFPLTVTSAQKNPTAFYLCASSSVLGLGETQYFGPGTRLLVL.

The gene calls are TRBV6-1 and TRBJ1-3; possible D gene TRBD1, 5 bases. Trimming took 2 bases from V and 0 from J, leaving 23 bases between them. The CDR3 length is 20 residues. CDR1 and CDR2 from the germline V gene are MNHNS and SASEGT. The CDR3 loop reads CASSERWGTGIGDSGNTIYF. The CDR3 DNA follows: TGTGCCAGCAGTGAAAGATGGGGGACGGGGATCGGTGACTCTGGAAACACCATATATTTT.